Listed below are T cell receptor beta chains from one sample, sequenced in a study of blood T cell repertoires in COVID-19. Measured with immunoSEQ multiplex PCR; TCRdb has only the in-frame clones, and not every one. This table has a few hundred thousand clones, nearly 90% appearing once. Input material: PBMCs or T cells enriched from blood (not recorded which). The source of these receptors is a woman under 40 who had recovered from COVID-19. The CDR3 runs from the conserved cysteine through the conserved F or W. The D gene is left open where the match is weak.

d_gene	j_gene	v_gene	CDR3aa
-	TRBJ1-6	TRBV4-1	CASTPTGTADNSPLHF
-	TRBJ2-5	TRBV7-2	CASSPVVSPGKGETQYF
-	TRBJ1-6	TRBV2	CASNQGRGNSPLHF
-	TRBJ1-4	TRBV15	CATSRDRGNEKLFF
-	TRBJ1-3	TRBV3-1/TRBV3-2	CASSRTGFGNTIYF
TRBD2	TRBJ2-3	TRBV6-5	CASDRGVRDTQYF
-	TRBJ1-1	TRBV18	CASSPSGGLHMNTEAFF
TRBD1	TRBJ1-3	TRBV30	CAVTRDRAPSGNTIYF
TRBD2	TRBJ2-7	TRBV6-5	CASKPSGGTYEQYF
-	TRBJ1-5	TRBV30	CAWSVGDYSNQPQHF
-	TRBJ1-6	TRBV3-1/TRBV3-2	CASSQAQGWDYNSPLHF
-	TRBJ1-1	TRBV5-6	CASSLGRGARGNTEAFF
-	TRBJ2-3	TRBV11-2	CASSPRRVGNFKTDTQYF
-	TRBJ1-5	TRBV2	CASRAGGGFQHF
-	TRBJ1-2	TRBV6-5	CASSPPLSYGYTF
-	TRBJ2-7	TRBV27	CASSLSVAVSYEQYF
-	TRBJ1-2	TRBV30	CAWRLDRNYGYTF
-	TRBJ2-7	TRBV29-1	CSATSGVGSYEQYF
TRBD1	TRBJ2-5	TRBV2	CASKSDRGGETQYF
TRBD1	TRBJ2-7	TRBV5-6	CASRQGFGGLEQYF
-	TRBJ1-6	TRBV19	CASRPPPVQSSPLHF
TRBD1	TRBJ1-5	TRBV25-1	CASSDTGTGGSPQHF
-	TRBJ1-2	TRBV3-1/TRBV3-2	CASSQVWPDGYTF
-	TRBJ1-4	TRBV27	CASSSPGERQVANEKLFF
TRBD1	TRBJ1-3	TRBV11-2	CASSLDRQGESSGNTIYF
TRBD1	TRBJ2-5	TRBV7-9	CASSLIGGTGGLIRETQYF
-	TRBJ2-3	TRBV9	CASSGDGDTQYF
-	TRBJ1-2	TRBV6-1	CASLGGVSYGYTF
-	TRBJ1-4	TRBV4-1	CASSQAEVNEKLFF
-	TRBJ1-2	TRBV7-9	CASSLARDSYGYTF
TRBD1	TRBJ1-6	TRBV6-2/TRBV6-3	CASSYADRVFPPLHF
TRBD1	TRBJ2-7	TRBV7-3	CASSQFGQGVGEQYF